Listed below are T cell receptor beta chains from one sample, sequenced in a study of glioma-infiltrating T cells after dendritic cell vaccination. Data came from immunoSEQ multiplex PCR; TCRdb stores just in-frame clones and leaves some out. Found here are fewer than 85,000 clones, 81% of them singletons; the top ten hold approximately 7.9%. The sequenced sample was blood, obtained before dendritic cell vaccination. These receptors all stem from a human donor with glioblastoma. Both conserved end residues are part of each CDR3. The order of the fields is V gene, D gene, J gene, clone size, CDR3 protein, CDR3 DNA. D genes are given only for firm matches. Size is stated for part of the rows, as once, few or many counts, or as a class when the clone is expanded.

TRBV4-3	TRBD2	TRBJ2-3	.	CASSQEPSGVRDTQYF	TGCGCCAGCAGCCAAGAGCCTAGCGGGGTGAGGGATACGCAGTATTTT
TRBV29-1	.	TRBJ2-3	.	CSALPRDPTDTQYF	TGCAGCGCCTTACCGCGGGATCCCACAGATACGCAGTATTTT
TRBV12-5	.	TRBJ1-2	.	CASGLKQGLANYGYTF	TGTGCTAGTGGTTTGAAACAGGGCCTAGCTAACTATGGCTACACCTTC
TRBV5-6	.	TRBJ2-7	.	CASSYWRRDEQYF	TGTGCCAGCTCCTACTGGCGGAGGGACGAGCAGTACTTC
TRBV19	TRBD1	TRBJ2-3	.	CASSTSGTANTDTQYF	TGTGCCAGTAGCACGTCCGGGACAGCTAACACAGATACGCAGTATTTT
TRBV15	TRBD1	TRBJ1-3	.	CATSGQGLRSGNTIYF	TGTGCCACCAGCGGACAGGGACTACGCTCTGGAAACACCATATATTTT
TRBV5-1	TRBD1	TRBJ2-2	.	CASSPTGQGAGELFF	TGCGCCAGCAGCCCGACGGGACAGGGGGCCGGGGAGCTGTTTTTT
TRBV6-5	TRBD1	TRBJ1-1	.	CASSYGTGNTEAFF	TGTGCCAGCAGTTACGGGACAGGGAACACTGAAGCTTTCTTT
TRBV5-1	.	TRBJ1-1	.	CASSLGGPAMNTEAFF	TGCGCCAGCAGCTTGGGAGGTCCGGCCATGAACACTGAAGCTTTCTTT
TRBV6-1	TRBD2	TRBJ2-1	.	CASSEGGGYEQFF	TGTGCCAGCAGTGAGGGGGGGGGATATGAGCAGTTCTTC
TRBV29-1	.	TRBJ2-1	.	CSVDFSDSYNEQFF	TGCAGCGTTGATTTCAGCGACTCCTACAATGAGCAGTTCTTC
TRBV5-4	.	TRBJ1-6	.	CASSSREKISPLHF	TGTGCCAGCAGCTCCAGGGAAAAGATTTCACCCCTCCACTTT
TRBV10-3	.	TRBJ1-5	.	CASAGAGGTGQPQHF	TGTGCCAGCGCGGGGGCCGGCGGCACAGGACAGCCCCAGCATTTT
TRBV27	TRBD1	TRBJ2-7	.	CASSLARDRDYEQYF	TGTGCCAGCAGTTTAGCCCGGGACAGGGACTACGAGCAGTACTTC
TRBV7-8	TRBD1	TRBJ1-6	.	CASSPRQGPSSPLHF	TGTGCCAGCAGTCCTAGACAGGGCCCCAGTTCACCCCTCCACTTT
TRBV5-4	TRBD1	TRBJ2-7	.	CASAFDRVGEQYF	TGTGCCAGCGCGTTCGACAGGGTCGGAGAGCAGTACTTC
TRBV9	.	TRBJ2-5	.	CASSVAGVQETQYF	TGTGCCAGCAGCGTAGCAGGGGTCCAAGAGACCCAGTACTTC
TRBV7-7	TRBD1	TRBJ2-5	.	CASSLYDRVGETQYF	TGTGCTAGCAGCTTGTATGACAGGGTGGGAGAGACCCAGTACTTC
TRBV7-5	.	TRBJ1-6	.	CARSCWELRDRFDSPLHF	TGTGCCAGAAGCTGTTGGGAGCTCCGGGACAGGTTTGATTCACCCCTCCACTTT
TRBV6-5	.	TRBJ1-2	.	CASTPKDRDYGYTF	TGTGCCAGCACCCCTAAAGACCGGGACTATGGCTACACCTTC
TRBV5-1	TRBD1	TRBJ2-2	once	CASNLGQGNTGELFF	TGCGCCAGCAACCTGGGACAGGGGAACACCGGGGAGCTGTTTTTT
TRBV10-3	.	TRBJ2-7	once	CAIRSQAIGSESGSEQYF	TGTGCCATCAGATCTCAGGCTATCGGGTCGGAGTCGGGAAGCGAGCAGTACTTC
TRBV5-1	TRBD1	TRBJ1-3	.	CASSLRTGYGNTIYF	TGCGCCAGCAGCTTACGGACAGGGTATGGAAACACCATATATTTT
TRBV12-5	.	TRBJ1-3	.	CASGLAVRASTGNTIYF	TGTGCTAGTGGTTTGGCAGTCAGGGCTTCTACTGGAAACACCATATATTTT
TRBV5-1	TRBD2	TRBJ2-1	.	CASSLDLAGEHNEQFF	TGCGCCAGCAGCTTGGATCTAGCGGGGGAGCACAATGAGCAGTTCTTC
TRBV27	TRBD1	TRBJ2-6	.	CASRAGTGGLGANVLTF	TGTGCCAGCAGGGCCGGGACAGGGGGTCTTGGGGCCAACGTCCTGACTTTC